The 24 T cell receptor beta chains listed next were all sequenced from one sample in a study of blood T cell repertoires in COVID-19. Here immunoSEQ multiplex PCR was the method, and the copy in TCRdb shows in-frame clones only, minus some. Here the sample spans 55,000 to 90,000 clones, 88% being singletons. Sequencing was performed on peripheral blood. Source of these receptors: a human donor in a cohort sampled during active COVID-19.

This rearrangement joins TRBV6-1 to TRBJ2-7; 9 bases line up with TRBD2. Germline values: CDR1 MNHNS, CDR2 SASEGT. CDR3 length: 15 amino acids. V dropped 0 bases and J dropped 4; count of bases not matched to a gene: 4. The CDR3 reads CASSEAGLAVYEQYF. The DNA for the CDR3 is TGTGCCAGCAGTGAAGCGGGACTAGCCGTGTACGAGCAGTACTTC.

The chain carries TRBV5-1 and TRBJ2-1, with 16 bases lining up with TRBD2. The germline CDR1 and CDR2 sequences are SGHRS and YFSETQ. V shed 1 base and J 5 bases; nucleotides not matched to a gene: 12. CDR3 length: 20 amino acids. CDR3 protein: CASSLLGLAGGPSPHNEQFF. CDR3 DNA: TGCGCCAGCAGCTTGCTGGGACTAGCGGGAGGGCCCTCCCCACACAATGAGCAGTTCTTC. The full variable domain, in which reference TRBV5-1 and TRBJ2-1 provide the parts outside the CDR3, is KAGVTQTPRYLIKTRGQQVTLSCSPISGHRSVSWYQQTPGQGLQFLFEYFSETQRNKGNFPGRFSGRQFSNSRSEMNVSTLELGDSALYLCASSLLGLAGGPSPHNEQFFGPGTRLTVL.

This chain connects TRBV7-9 to TRBJ1-3; D not resolved. Per germline, CDR1 SEHNR and CDR2 FQNEAQ (reference sequence). The V end lost 5 bases, the J end lost 0 bases, and 20 bases lay between the germline ends. This CDR3 region has 18 residues. CDR3 DNA: TGTGCCAGCAGCCCACTAGGTTGGCAGCTATACTCTGGAAACACCATATATTTT. Translating gives CASSPLGWQLYSGNTIYF.

The chain links TRBV19 to TRBJ2-2; 8 bases line up with TRBD2. The germline CDR1 and CDR2 sequences are LNHDA and SQIVND (reference sequence). The trim removed 7 bases at V and 7 bases at J, leaving 5 bases unmatched. The CDR3 runs to 13 residues. The CDR3 loop is CASTLAGYGELFF. In nucleotides, the CDR3 is TGTGCCAGTACCTTAGCGGGATACGGGGAGCTGTTTTTT.

J is TRBJ2-5 and V is TRBV2, with D tentatively TRBD1 (6 bases). Germline V lookup: CDR1 SNHLY, CDR2 FYNNEI. The CDR3 spans 12 residues. Trimming took 5 bases from V and 6 from J, leaving 10 bases between them. The DNA of the CDR3 is TGTGCCAGCAGTACAGGGAGAAAGACCCAGTACTTC. As protein: CASSTGRKTQYF.

This sequence joins TRBV7-6 and TRBJ2-5, with D perhaps matching TRBD2 (6 bases). Trimming pared 1 base from V and 1 base from J, leaving 22 bases between. The CDR3 sequence is 19 residues long. CDR1 and CDR2 (germline): SGHVS, FNYEAQ. CDR3 nucleotides: TGTGCCAGCAGCTTAGGGCCGGACTACCAGAGAGCCCTCCAAGAGACCCAGTACTTC. Its protein product is CASSLGPDYQRALQETQYF.

V and J are TRBV11-2 and TRBJ2-2; 8 bases map to TRBD2. With 3 bases clipped from V and 4 bases from J, the junction kept 4 bases outside the gene matches. The germline gives CDR1 SGHAT, CDR2 FQNNGV. The CDR3 sequence is 15 residues long. The CDR3 sequence is CASSFAGGPTGELFF. CDR3 bases: TGTGCCAGCAGCTTTGCGGGAGGCCCCACCGGGGAGCTGTTTTTT.

This sequence joins TRBV5-4 and TRBJ2-2; D perhaps matches TRBD1 (5 bases). The CDR3 has 14 residues. Germline-derived CDR1 and CDR2 are SGHNT and YYREEE (reference sequence). V was pared by 2 bases and J by 6 bases, with 11 bases between. The CDR3 sequence: CASSFRAQAGELFF. In DNA form, the CDR3 reads TGTGCCAGCAGCTTCAGGGCCCAGGCCGGGGAGCTGTTTTTT.

This chain links TRBV7-9 with TRBJ1-1, with a tentative D call TRBD1 (5 bases). The CDR3 consists of 14 residues. The V gene lost 3 bases and the J gene lost 6 bases, with 14 bases spanning the gap. CDR1 and CDR2 (germline): SEHNR, FQNEAQ (reference sequence). This CDR3 reads CASSLLGASAEAFF. As DNA, the CDR3 is TGTGCCAGCAGCTTGCTTGGGGCCAGCGCTGAAGCTTTCTTT. Combining the CDR3 with reference TRBV7-9 and TRBJ1-1 gives the whole variable domain DTGVSQNPRHKITKRGQNVTFRCDPISEHNRLYWYRQTLGQGPEFLTYFQNEAQLEKSRLLSDRFSAERPKGSFSTLEIQRTEQGDSAMYLCASSLLGASAEAFFGQGTRLTVV.

The genes are TRBV24-1 and TRBJ1-1; 10 bases line up with TRBD1. Germline V gene sequence: CDR1 KGHDR, CDR2 SFDVKD. This CDR3 is built from 15 residues. The J segment lost 3 bases and the V segment lost 4 bases, leaving 4 bases of the junction unmatched. The CDR3 region is CATSEGGTGDTEAFF. The CDR3, as DNA: TGTGCCACCAGTGAGGGAGGGACAGGGGACACTGAAGCTTTCTTT.

This chain connects TRBV12-3 or TRBV12-4 to TRBJ1-1; D call uncertain. The CDR3 sequence is 13 residues long. The germline V and J ends were trimmed by 2 bases and 4 bases, with 8 bases remaining between them. CDR3 nucleotides: TGTGCCAGCAGTTTAAGACAAGTCACTGAAGCTTTCTTT. It is translated as CASSLRQVTEAFF.

V usage is TRBV4-1 and J usage is TRBJ1-1, with D unclear. Germline V gives CDR1 MGHRA, CDR2 YSYEKL. This CDR3 region has 13 residues. The V and J ends lost 4 bases and 4 bases respectively, with 10 bases between them. CDR3 protein: CASSLLSGTEAFF. The CDR3 bases are TGCGCCAGCAGCCTCCTCAGTGGCACTGAAGCTTTCTTT.

The genes are TRBV5-1 and TRBJ2-5; D is perhaps TRBD1 (6 bases). V lost 0 bases, J lost 1 base, and 7 bases lay in between. CDR3 length: 14 residues. Germline CDR1 is SGHRS and CDR2 is YFSETQ. The CDR3 region has the DNA TGCGCCAGCAGCTTGGAAGGGGGCCAAGAGACCCAGTACTTC. This translates into CASSLEGGQETQYF.

The V gene is TRBV14, the J gene TRBJ2-5; TRBD2 matches at 10 bases. CDR3 length: 15 amino acids. Trimming took 4 bases from V and 5 from J; bases not matched to a gene: 7. Per the germline V gene, CDR1 is SGHDN and CDR2 is FVKESK. The CDR3 DNA sequence: TGTGCCAGCAGCCGAGGGACTAGCGAGACCGAGACCCAGTACTTC. This translates into CASSRGTSETETQYF.

Only a few counts were recorded for this clone. This sequence joins TRBV19 and TRBJ1-5; 7 bases map to TRBD1. V lost 8 bases, J lost 4 bases, and 14 bases stayed unmatched. The germline V gene has CDR1 LNHDA and CDR2 SQIVND (reference sequence). The CDR3 runs 16 residues. The CDR3 is CASSTRPGQTNQPQHF. The CDR3, as DNA: TGTGCCAGTTCAACCCGCCCGGGACAGACGAATCAGCCCCAGCATTTT.

The chain joins TRBV9 to TRBJ2-5; D is perhaps TRBD1 (5 bases). This CDR3 has 15 residues. V lost 4 bases to trimming and J lost 0 bases, with 13 bases between them. Looked up from germline, CDR1 is SGDLS and CDR2 is YYNGEE. CDR3 sequence reads: CASSPSRVYQETQYF. The CDR3 DNA sequence: TGTGCCAGCAGCCCTTCCAGGGTGTACCAAGAGACCCAGTACTTC.

There are a few counts of this clone. V and J are TRBV11-2 and TRBJ2-7; TRBD2 agrees at 9 bases. The ends lost 3 bases at V and 3 bases at J; junction bases unmatched: 6. The CDR3 consists of 15 residues. The germline gives CDR1 SGHAT, CDR2 FQNNGV. The CDR3 sequence: CASSFLTSGYYEQYF. Written as DNA, the CDR3 is TGTGCCAGCAGCTTTTTGACTAGCGGATACTACGAGCAGTACTTC.

This sequence joins TRBV7-2 and TRBJ2-4, with D hard to call. V shed 5 bases and J shed 2 bases, with 10 bases lying between them. Per the germline V gene, CDR1 is SGHTA and CDR2 is FQGNSA. CDR3 length: 14 residues. The CDR3 loop is CASSTSVPKNIQYF. The CDR3 DNA reads as TGTGCCAGCAGCACCAGCGTGCCCAAAAACATTCAGTACTTC.

This clone was found many times. Here the CDR3 reads CASSGGDTGELFF. Here the CDR3 DNA reads TGTGCCAGCAGCGGGGGGGACACCGGGGAGCTGTTTTTT. The chain employs TRBV6-2 or TRBV6-3 and TRBJ2-2; 8 nucleotides line up with TRBD2. The junction had 0 bases not matched to a gene; V was cut back by 6 bases and J by 3 bases. Germline values: CDR1 MNHEY, CDR2 SVGEGT. This CDR3 spans 13 amino acids.

The gene calls are TRBV2 and TRBJ2-3; TRBD2 matches at 7 bases. The J segment lost 6 bases and the V segment lost 8 bases, leaving 11 bases of the junction unmatched. The CDR3 sequence is 14 residues long. The germline V gene encodes CDR1 SNHLY and CDR2 FYNNEI. The CDR3 here is CASQRTREEDTQYF. CDR3 sequence (DNA): TGTGCCAGCCAGAGGACTAGGGAAGAGGATACGCAGTATTTT.

CDR3 residues: CATSDLGAGRGSYNEQFF. The CDR3, as DNA: TGTGCCACCAGTGATTTGGGGGCCGGGAGGGGCTCCTACAATGAGCAGTTCTTC. The gene calls are TRBV24-1 and TRBJ2-1; 8 bases are a match to TRBD2. V dropped 0 bases and J dropped 0; count of bases not matched to a gene: 6. Looked up from germline, CDR1 is KGHDR and CDR2 is SFDVKD. CDR3 size: 18 residues.

This clone showed up just a few times. The chain uses TRBV5-3 and TRBJ2-2, with 9 nucleotides matching TRBD2. TRBV5-3 has ORF status, its function being uncertain. The trim removed 3 bases at V and 4 bases at J, leaving 7 bases unmatched. The CDR3 has 16 residues. For the CDR3, the DNA is TGTGCCAGAAGCTCTTCAGCGGGGGGACCCACCGGGGAGCTGTTTTTT. Its translation: CARSSSAGGPTGELFF.

The V and J genes are TRBV5-1 and TRBJ2-1; D not resolved. The germline V gene has CDR1 SGHRS and CDR2 YFSETQ. With 0 bases removed from V and 1 base from J, the gap between germline ends came to 5 bases. The CDR3 is 14 residues long. The CDR3 reads CASSLAYSYNEQFF. CDR3 bases: TGCGCCAGCAGCTTGGCGTATTCCTACAATGAGCAGTTCTTC.

There are a few counts of this clone. V gene TRBV28 combines with J gene TRBJ1-6, with D maybe TRBD1 (6 bases). CDR1 MDHEN and CDR2 SYDVKM come from the germline V gene. V shed 1 base and J shed 7 bases, with 11 bases lying between them. This CDR3 is 15 amino acids long. This chain's CDR3 is CASSLSFGQNSPLHF. The CDR3, as DNA: TGTGCCAGCAGTTTATCCTTCGGACAGAATTCACCCCTCCACTTT.